These 21 T cell receptor beta chains were all obtained from the same sample, sequenced in a study of technical replicates of blood from four donors. Assay: immunoSEQ multiplex PCR; the TCRdb copy retains only in-frame clones and omits some. Of around 71,000 clones in the sample, roughly 92% were seen once. Source material: T cells isolated from PBMCs. These receptors were obtained from a human donor in good health.

This clone showed up just once. This chain joins TRBV6-1 and TRBJ1-4; TRBD1 agrees at 10 bases. Germline values: CDR1 MNHNS, CDR2 SASEGT. V lost 7 bases, J lost 7 bases, and 3 bases stayed unmatched. CDR3 size: 13 residues. The CDR3 bases are TGTGCCAGCACTAGGACAGGGGGTGAAAAACTGTTTTTT. This translates into CASTRTGGEKLFF.

The V gene is TRBV7-6, the J gene TRBJ2-2, with TRBD2 identical over 7 bases. Trimming at V came to 0 bases and at J to 4 bases, leaving 8 bases not matched to a gene. The CDR3 is 17 amino acids. Germline V gene sequence: CDR1 SGHVS, CDR2 FNYEAQ. The CDR3 reads CASSLAREGLGTGELFF. The CDR3 nucleotides read TGTGCCAGCAGCTTAGCGAGGGAGGGCCTAGGCACCGGGGAGCTGTTTTTT.

The chain is built from TRBV6-5 and TRBJ2-3, with 10 nucleotides matching TRBD1. In germline, CDR1 is MNHEY, CDR2 SVGAGI. J lost 1 base, V lost 2 bases, and 0 bases had no gene match. The CDR3 sequence is 15 residues long. The DNA of the CDR3 is TGTGCCAGCAGTTACGGGACAGGGGGCACAGATACGCAGTATTTT. Translation: CASSYGTGGTDTQYF.

The chain combines TRBV9 with TRBJ2-3, with 9 bases identical to TRBD2. The V gene end was trimmed by 0 bases and the J gene end by 8 bases; junction bases not matched to a gene: 13. The V gene's germline CDR1 is SGDLS and CDR2 YYNGEE. CDR3 size: 17 residues. The CDR3 region is CASSVDGGSGRISTQYF. CDR3 sequence (DNA): TGTGCCAGCAGCGTAGACGGTGGGAGCGGGAGGATAAGTACGCAGTATTTT. The full variable domain, rest sourced from reference TRBV9 and TRBJ2-3, is DSGVTQTPKHLITATGQRVTLRCSPRSGDLSVYWYQQSLDQGLQFLIQYYNGEERAKGNILERFSAQQFPDLHSELNLSSLELGDSALYFCASSVDGGSGRISTQYFGPGTRLTVL.

The rearrangement uses TRBV7-8 and TRBJ2-3; 7 bases are a match to TRBD2. CDR3 size: 18 residues. The ends lost 6 bases at V and 3 bases at J; junction bases unmatched: 18. Germline V lookup: CDR1 SGHVS, CDR2 FQNEAQ. CDR3: CASRSPQGGSIGTDTQYF. CDR3 nucleotides: TGTGCCAGCAGATCACCTCAAGGCGGGAGTATTGGGACAGATACGCAGTATTTT. Complete variable domain (other parts from reference TRBV7-8 and TRBJ2-3): GAGVSQSPRYKVAKRGQDVALRCDPISGHVSLFWYQQALGQGPEFLTYFQNEAQLDKSGLPSDRFFAERPEGSVSTLKIQRTQQEDSAVYLCASRSPQGGSIGTDTQYFGPGTRLTVL.

This clone was picked up one time. The V gene is TRBV29-1, the J gene TRBJ2-7; the match to TRBD1 covers 9 bases. This CDR3 is 15 amino acids long. Germline V gene sequence: CDR1 SQVTM, CDR2 ANQGSEA. Unmatched junction bases numbered 10, after V lost 6 bases and J lost 1 base. The CDR3 sequence is CSVQKDRGVSYEQYF. CDR3 sequence (DNA): TGCAGCGTCCAAAAGGACAGGGGCGTTTCCTACGAGCAGTACTTC.

In its sample, this clone is medium-sized. The chain carries TRBV12-5 and TRBJ1-1, with 8 bases identical to TRBD1. The CDR3 is made up of 18 amino acids. Germline assignment: CDR1 LGHNT and CDR2 FRNRAP. J was trimmed by 4 bases and V by 0 bases; bases with no gene match: 13. As DNA, the CDR3 is TGTGCTAGTGGTTTGGTAAGGATTATCGGACAGGGAATCACTGAAGCTTTCTTT. Translated: CASGLVRIIGQGITEAFF.

The V call is TRBV7-9, the J call TRBJ1-1; D is perhaps TRBD1 (6 bases). Trimming stripped 2 bases from V and 5 bases from J, with 15 bases between. Germline V CDR1 and CDR2: SEHNR, FQNEAQ (reference sequence). The CDR3 is 15 amino acids. CDR3: CASSLRAQGGTEAFF. As DNA, the CDR3 is TGTGCCAGCAGCTTAAGAGCACAGGGAGGGACTGAAGCTTTCTTT.

The chain employs TRBV5-1 and TRBJ2-1; D remains ambiguous. The CDR3 totals 12 residues. The germline V gene has CDR1 SGHRS and CDR2 YFSETQ. The V gene lost 0 bases and the J gene lost 9 bases, with 7 bases spanning the gap. CDR3 sequence: CASSLGLSEQFF. The CDR3, as DNA: TGCGCCAGCAGCTTGGGTTTGAGTGAGCAGTTCTTC.

The chain combines TRBV6-5 with TRBJ1-1; D is uncertain. Germline V lookup: CDR1 MNHEY, CDR2 SVGAGI. V lost 4 bases, J lost 1 base, and 10 bases lay in between. The CDR3 has 14 amino acids. In nucleotides, the CDR3 is TGTGCCAGCAGTTCCCCCGGTTCGAACACTGAAGCTTTCTTT. It is translated as CASSSPGSNTEAFF.

The chain combines TRBV4-3 with TRBJ2-7, with 10 bases aligning to TRBD2. The CDR3 sequence is 16 residues long. The V gene end was trimmed by 0 bases and the J gene end by 2 bases; junction bases not matched to a gene: 4. In germline, CDR1 is LGHNA, CDR2 YSLEER. CDR3 sequence: CASSQDRTSGTYEQYF. The DNA of the CDR3 is TGCGCCAGCAGCCAAGATAGGACTAGCGGAACCTACGAGCAGTACTTC.

This clone was seen just once. The chain has TRBV4-1 and TRBJ2-7; TRBD2 matches at 8 bases. The CDR3 contains 15 residues. CDR1 MGHRA and CDR2 YSYEKL come from the germline V gene. Trimming removed 4 bases from V and 2 bases from J; junction bases left unmatched: 7. CDR3 sequence: CASSLHPAGAYEQYF. CDR3 DNA sequence: TGCGCCAGCAGCCTACACCCAGCGGGAGCCTACGAGCAGTACTTC.

The V call is TRBV6-1, the J call TRBJ1-5, with D possibly TRBD1 on 6 matching bases. V was pared by 3 bases and J by 7 bases, with 10 bases between. The CDR3 runs 13 residues. From germline, CDR1 is MNHNS and CDR2 SASEGT. The CDR3 region has the DNA TGTGCCAGCAGTGACAGGGGTCGCCAGCCCCAGCATTTT. Translation gives CASSDRGRQPQHF.

The V gene is TRBV7-8, the J gene TRBJ1-5; D possibly corresponds to TRBD1 (5 bases). V was clipped by 2 bases and J by 4 bases, with 9 bases between them. CDR1 and CDR2 (germline): SGHVS, FQNEAQ. The CDR3 extends over 14 amino acids. CDR3 in amino acids: CASSLKGENQPQHF. CDR3 coding DNA: TGTGCCAGCAGCTTAAAAGGGGAAAATCAGCCCCAGCATTTT.

The chain employs TRBV6-1 and TRBJ2-3, with TRBD1 matching 9 bases. CDR1 is MNHNS and CDR2 is SASEGT in the germline V gene. The CDR3 loop spans 16 amino acids. The junction had 8 bases not matched to a gene; V was cut back by 3 bases and J by 4 bases. The CDR3 reads CASSDKTGGFSDTQYF. For the CDR3, the DNA is TGTGCCAGCAGTGACAAGACAGGGGGTTTTTCAGATACGCAGTATTTT.

This chain links TRBV2 with TRBJ1-5; 10 nucleotides match TRBD1. This CDR3 spans 14 amino acids. Trimming cost V 6 bases and J 3 bases; bases outside gene matches: 2. CDR1 is SNHLY, CDR2 FYNNEI, per germline. In DNA, the CDR3 is TGTGCCAGCAGGGACAGGGGGTACAATCAGCCCCAGCATTTT. Its translation: CASRDRGYNQPQHF.

CDR3 loop: CASRYTGVQHEQYF. The CDR3 DNA reads TGTGCCAGCAGATATACAGGGGTTCAACACGAGCAGTACTTC. The chain is built from TRBV5-5 and TRBJ2-7; 7 positions agree with TRBD1. CDR1 and CDR2 (germline): SGHKS, YYEKEE (reference sequence). The CDR3 length is 14 residues. The junction had 10 bases not matched to a gene; V was cut back by 5 bases and J by 5 bases.

This chain links TRBV15 with TRBJ1-1; D ambiguous. CDR1 is LNHNV, CDR2 YYDKDF, per germline (reference sequence). Trimming shortened V by 4 bases and J by 0 bases, and 6 bases separated the two germline ends. This CDR3 is 13 amino acids long. CDR3 nucleotides: TGTGCCACCAGCATAACACTGAACACTGAAGCTTTCTTT. It is translated as CATSITLNTEAFF.

The V call is TRBV6-5, the J call TRBJ1-2; 8 positions match TRBD1. This CDR3 is built from 14 residues. Germline trimming cut 7 bases from V and 6 bases from J; bases unmatched to any gene: 10. From germline, CDR1 is MNHEY and CDR2 SVGAGI. CDR3 sequence (DNA): TGTGCCAGCACCCGGGACAGGCGAAATCATGGCTACACCTTC. Protein: CASTRDRRNHGYTF.

Regarding this clone: The germline gene is not matched at one end of the junction; a read error may be the cause. J is TRBJ2-7 and V is TRBV7-9; unclear D gene. The CDR3 loop spans 12 amino acids. Germline-derived CDR1 and CDR2 are SEHNR and FQNEAQ (reference sequence). The DNA for the CDR3 is TGTGCCAGCAGCCTCCACCCCTACGAGCTGTACTTC. Translation gives CASSLHPYELYF.

The chain recombines TRBV30 with TRBJ2-3, with D hard to call. The CDR3 runs 11 residues. The V end lost 6 bases, the J end lost 0 bases, and 4 bases lay between the germline ends. CDR1 and CDR2 (germline): GTSNPN, SVGIG (reference sequence). The CDR3 DNA follows: TGTGCCTGCCCTAGCACAGATACGCAGTATTTT. Translating gives CACPSTDTQYF. The full variable domain, in which reference TRBV30 and TRBJ2-3 provide the parts outside the CDR3, is SQTIHQWPATLVQPVGSPLSLECTVEGTSNPNLYWYRQAAGRGLQLLFYSVGIGQISSEVPQNLSASRPQDRQFILSSKKLLLSDSGFYLCACPSTDTQYFGPGTRLTVL.